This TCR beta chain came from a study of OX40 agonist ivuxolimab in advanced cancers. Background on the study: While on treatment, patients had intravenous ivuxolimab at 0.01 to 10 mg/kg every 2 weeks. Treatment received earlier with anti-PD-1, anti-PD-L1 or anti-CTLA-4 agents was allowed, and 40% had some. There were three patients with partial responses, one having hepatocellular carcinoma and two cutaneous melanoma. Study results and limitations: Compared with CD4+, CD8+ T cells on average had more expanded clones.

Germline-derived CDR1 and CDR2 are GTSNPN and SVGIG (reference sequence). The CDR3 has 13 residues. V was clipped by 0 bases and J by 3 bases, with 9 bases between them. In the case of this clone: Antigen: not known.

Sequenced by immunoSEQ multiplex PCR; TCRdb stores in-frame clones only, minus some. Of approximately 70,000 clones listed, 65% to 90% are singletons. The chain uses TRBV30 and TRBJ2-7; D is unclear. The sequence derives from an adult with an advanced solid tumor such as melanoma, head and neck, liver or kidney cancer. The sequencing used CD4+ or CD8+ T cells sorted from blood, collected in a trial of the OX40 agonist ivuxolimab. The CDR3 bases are TGTGCCTGGAGTGTAGCACAGTACTACGAGCAGTACTTC. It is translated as CAWSVAQYYEQYF. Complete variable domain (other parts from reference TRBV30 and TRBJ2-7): SQTIHQWPATLVQPVGSPLSLECTVEGTSNPNLYWYRQAAGRGLQLLFYSVGIGQISSEVPQNLSASRPQDRQFILSSKKLLLSDSGFYLCAWSVAQYYEQYFGPGTRLTVT.